The 27 T cell receptor beta chains below were found in one sample sequenced in a study of T-cell reconstitution after alpha-beta-depleted transplantation in children. Unique molecular identifiers were built into the TCRbeta library. TCRdb called the PCR reads again in MiXCR, with one record for every CDR3 protein. The sample consists of tens of thousands of distinct CDR3 sequences, more than 5.5% of them appearing once. The sample in question was PBMCs from the stem cell graft donor, obtained from the stem cell graft. The receptors stem from a human donor who donated a stem cell graft to a child with acute lymphoblastic leukemia.

This clonotype was seen at least ten times. The chain joins TRBV11-2 to TRBJ2-1; D possibly corresponds to TRBD2 (6 bases). The V gene lost 5 bases and the J gene lost 2 bases, with 13 bases spanning the gap. Germline loops: CDR1 SGHAT, CDR2 FQNNGV. The CDR3 is 15 residues long. The CDR3 loop is CASSQGTDPYNEQFF. The CDR3, as DNA: TGTGCCAGCAGCCAAGGGACTGATCCCTACAATGAGCAGTTCTTC.

This clonotype was seen repeatedly, ten times or more. The V call is TRBV7-2, the J call TRBJ1-1; D call uncertain. Trimming stripped 2 bases from V and 1 base from J, with 14 bases between. Germline CDR1 is SGHTA and CDR2 is FQGNSA. The CDR3 has 16 amino acids. The CDR3 here is CASSLLPPGANTEAFF. CDR3 coding DNA: TGTGCCAGCAGCTTATTACCGCCGGGTGCGAACACTGAAGCTTTCTTT.

This clonotype was seen repeatedly, ten times or more. This chain uses TRBV24-1 with TRBJ1-1, with D tentatively TRBD1 (5 bases). This CDR3 has 14 residues. V shed 3 bases and J shed 3 bases, with 10 bases lying between them. Germline values: CDR1 KGHDR, CDR2 SFDVKD. This CDR3 reads CATSDPGKDTEAFF. The CDR3, as DNA: TGTGCCACCAGTGATCCAGGGAAGGACACTGAAGCTTTCTTT.

This clonotype was recorded at least ten times. The rearrangement uses TRBV6-2 or TRBV6-3 and TRBJ2-3, with 10 bases that match TRBD1. This CDR3 is built from 19 residues. Germline loops: CDR1 MNHEY, CDR2 SVGEGT. V lost 0 bases to trimming and J lost 2 bases; unmatched junction nucleotides: 11. In nucleotides, the CDR3 is TGTGCCAGCAGTTACTCGTCCCCGGGACAGGGGATGGACACAGATACGCAGTATTTT. Its protein is CASSYSSPGQGMDTDTQYF.

This clonotype was seen at least ten times. The rearrangement uses TRBV7-2 and TRBJ2-3; 10 bases agree with TRBD2. Germline V gives CDR1 SGHTA, CDR2 FQGNSA. The trim removed 6 bases at V and 4 bases at J, leaving 7 bases unmatched. The CDR3 consists of 15 residues. DNA for the CDR3: TGTGCCAGCAGATTTACTAGCGGGGTTGCAGATACGCAGTATTTT. As protein: CASRFTSGVADTQYF.

This clonotype showed up many times. The chain is built from TRBV12-3 or TRBV12-4 and TRBJ1-1, with D unclear. V lost 2 bases and J 11 bases, leaving 9 bases between the germline ends. The CDR3 consists of 11 residues. CDR3 coding DNA: TGTGCCAGCAGTTTATGGGGTAACGCTTTCTTT. Translating it yields CASSLWGNAFF.

The table lists this clonotype with many counts. This sequence joins TRBV6-1 and TRBJ2-6, with unresolved D. The V end lost 2 bases, the J end lost 0 bases, and 5 bases lay between the germline ends. The CDR3 covers 15 residues. Germline V lookup: CDR1 MNHNS, CDR2 SASEGT. The CDR3 spells CASSEKGSGANVLTF. For the CDR3, the DNA is TGTGCCAGCAGTGAAAAGGGCTCTGGGGCCAACGTCCTGACTTTC.

In its sample, this clonotype was seen many times. V and J are TRBV2 and TRBJ2-3; 9 bases are a match to TRBD1. Unmatched junction bases numbered 4, after V lost 6 bases and J lost 3 bases. Germline V gene sequence: CDR1 SNHLY, CDR2 FYNNEI. There are 14 residues in the CDR3. CDR3 DNA sequence: TGTGCCAGCAGCCGGGACAGGGCAACAGATACGCAGTATTTT. It translates to CASSRDRATDTQYF.

This clonotype was seen repeatedly, ten times or more. V and J are TRBV6-5 and TRBJ2-6; the D call may be TRBD1 or TRBD2 (5 bases each). Trimming removed 5 bases from V and 12 bases from J, with 8 bases in between. CDR3 size: 11 residues. Germline-derived CDR1 and CDR2 are MNHEY and SVGAGI. The CDR3 nucleotides are TGTGCCAGCAGTACCGGGGCCGTCCTGACTTTC. This gives the protein CASSTGAVLTF.

This clonotype was seen a few times. This chain uses TRBV29-1 with TRBJ2-1, with D perhaps matching TRBD1 or TRBD2 (5 bases each). This CDR3 comprises 10 residues. V shed 7 bases and J shed 9 bases, with 10 bases lying between them. Germline values: CDR1 SQVTM, CDR2 ANQGSEA. Written as DNA, the CDR3 is TGCAGCGCCCAGGGACGTGAGCAGTTCTTC. Protein product: CSAQGREQFF.

V gene TRBV28 combines with J gene TRBJ2-7, with D maybe TRBD1 (5 bases). Per germline, CDR1 MDHEN and CDR2 SYDVKM. V was trimmed by 8 bases and J by 0 bases, leaving 11 bases between them. This CDR3 comprises 13 residues. CDR3 sequence: CASWSRDSYEQYF. The CDR3 bases are TGTGCCAGCTGGTCCAGGGACTCCTACGAGCAGTACTTC.

This clonotype was observed at least ten times. Here the CDR3 DNA reads TGCGCCAGCAGCTTCCAGAAGGCGTATCAAGAGACCCAGTACTTC. It specifies CASSFQKAYQETQYF. The V gene is TRBV5-1, the J gene TRBJ2-5; D is unresolved. Germline loops: CDR1 SGHRS, CDR2 YFSETQ. The CDR3 consists of 15 residues. V lost 2 bases and J 2 bases, leaving 13 bases between the germline ends.

The chain links TRBV25-1 to TRBJ1-3; D not resolved. Germline V gene lookup returns CDR1 MGHDK and CDR2 SYGVNS. The ends were cut back, 2 bases at V and 4 bases at J, with 12 bases in the middle. The CDR3 consists of 15 residues. The CDR3 spells CASSESSGLGNTIYF. The DNA of the CDR3 is TGTGCCAGCAGTGAAAGTTCGGGGTTAGGAAACACCATATATTTT.

In its sample, this clonotype was seen many times. The chain has TRBV29-1 and TRBJ1-1; 7 bases match TRBD1. V was pared by 3 bases and J by 0 bases, with 7 bases of the junction left unmatched. Germline CDR1 is SQVTM and CDR2 is ANQGSEA. This CDR3 spans 15 amino acids. The CDR3 bases are TGCAGCGTTGAGGTGGGACAGTTGCTGAACACTGAAGCTTTCTTT. Translating gives CSVEVGQLLNTEAFF.

This clonotype came up many times. V gene TRBV7-6 combines with J gene TRBJ2-2; D perhaps matches TRBD1 (7 bases). The V end was cut by 1 base, the J end by 4 bases, with 16 bases between. Germline V lookup: CDR1 SGHVS, CDR2 FNYEAQ. The CDR3 runs to 17 residues. The CDR3 region is CASSLDLRQGGTGELFF. CDR3 bases: TGTGCCAGCAGCTTAGATCTCCGACAGGGAGGCACCGGGGAGCTGTTTTTT.

This rearrangement joins TRBV29-1 to TRBJ2-1, with 10 bases aligning to TRBD1. The CDR3 loop spans 13 amino acids. Per the germline V gene, CDR1 is SQVTM and CDR2 is ANQGSEA. Trimming took 4 bases from V and 4 from J; bases not matched to a gene: 1. The CDR3 DNA sequence: TGCAGCGTTGGACAGGGGGCTTACAATGAGCAGTTCTTC. Translation: CSVGQGAYNEQFF.

This clonotype was counted many times. This sequence joins TRBV5-1 and TRBJ2-5; possible D gene TRBD2, 5 bases. Germline loops: CDR1 SGHRS, CDR2 YFSETQ. The CDR3 contains 15 residues. With 6 bases removed from V and 3 bases from J, the gap between germline ends came to 18 bases. CDR3 nucleotide sequence: TGCGCCAGCACGGCCCCCCCTGACGGGAAAGAGACCCAGTACTTC. It encodes CASTAPPDGKETQYF.

This clonotype was observed at least ten times. The rearrangement uses TRBV5-1 and TRBJ2-1; 11 bases align to TRBD2. V shed 0 bases and J 5 bases; nucleotides not matched to a gene: 7. The CDR3 loop spans 17 amino acids. Germline V CDR1 and CDR2: SGHRS, YFSETQ. CDR3 loop: CASSLAPASGGHNEQFF. The CDR3 DNA is TGCGCCAGCAGCTTGGCCCCGGCTAGCGGGGGGCACAATGAGCAGTTCTTC. Together with reference TRBV5-1 and TRBJ2-1, the CDR3 gives the full variable domain: KAGVTQTPRYLIKTRGQQVTLSCSPISGHRSVSWYQQTPGQGLQFLFEYFSETQRNKGNFPGRFSGRQFSNSRSEMNVSTLELGDSALYLCASSLAPASGGHNEQFFGPGTRLTVL.

This chain joins TRBV4-3 and TRBJ1-2; no clear D. The CDR3 has 16 amino acids. V lost 0 bases, J lost 4 bases, and 15 bases lay in between. Looked up from germline, CDR1 is LGHNA and CDR2 is YSLEER. Here the CDR3 reads CASSQELGMGPYGYTF. For the CDR3, the DNA is TGCGCCAGCAGCCAAGAACTTGGCATGGGCCCCTATGGCTACACCTTC.

This clonotype was picked up many times. The chain combines TRBV9 with TRBJ1-3; D not certain. The CDR3 is 15 amino acids. The germline V and J ends were trimmed by 0 bases and 0 bases, with 7 bases remaining between them. Germline loops: CDR1 SGDLS, CDR2 YYNGEE. The CDR3 loop is CASSVGSSSGNTIYF. For the CDR3, the DNA is TGTGCCAGCAGCGTAGGGTCGAGCTCTGGAAACACCATATATTTT.

This clonotype was counted ten times or more. The genes are TRBV10-2 and TRBJ2-1; D is possibly TRBD2 (5 bases). V was trimmed by 2 bases and J by 9 bases, leaving 5 bases between them. The germline CDR1 and CDR2 sequences are WSHSY and SAAADI. The CDR3 has 11 residues. The CDR3 sequence: CASSERGEQFF. CDR3 DNA sequence: TGCGCCAGCAGTGAGCGGGGTGAGCAGTTCTTC.

The DNA of the CDR3 is TGTGCCAGCAGCTTGAGTCGCGACACAGGGGGCAGGGAGACCCAGTACTTC. Protein sequence: CASSLSRDTGGRETQYF. The V gene is TRBV5-8, the J gene TRBJ2-5; 9 bases are shared with TRBD1. With V trimmed by 1 base and J by 5 bases, 12 bases remained unmatched. The CDR3 has 17 residues. Germline-derived CDR1 and CDR2 are SGHTS and YDEGEE.

This clonotype appeared many times. V usage is TRBV6-5 and J usage is TRBJ2-7; D perhaps matches TRBD2 (6 bases). The CDR3 is made up of 12 amino acids. CDR1 MNHEY and CDR2 SVGAGI come from the germline V gene. The germline V and J ends were trimmed by 6 bases and 3 bases, with 9 bases remaining between them. DNA for the CDR3: TGTGCCAGCAGCCCGACTAGCTACGAGCAGTACTTC. It codes for CASSPTSYEQYF.

This clonotype was observed many times. The chain is built from TRBV5-6 and TRBJ1-5; D possibly corresponds to TRBD1 (5 bases). CDR3 size: 13 residues. CDR1 and CDR2 (germline): SGHDT, YYEEEE. Deletions cut 1 base from V and 7 bases from J, with 9 bases between. The DNA of the CDR3 is TGTGCCAGCAGCTTGAGGAGGGACCAGCCCCAGCATTTT. Amino acids: CASSLRRDQPQHF.

This clonotype was detected many times. J is TRBJ1-3 and V is TRBV7-3; D call uncertain. Trimming pared 4 bases from V and 0 bases from J, leaving 4 bases between. Germline CDR1 is SGHTA and CDR2 is FQGTGA. The CDR3 runs to 13 residues. Written as DNA, the CDR3 is TGTGCCAGCAGCTCGGTCTCTGGAAACACCATATATTTT. The encoded protein is CASSSVSGNTIYF.

The table lists this clonotype with many counts. J is TRBJ2-3 and V is TRBV6-5; 8 positions match TRBD1. CDR3 length equals 14 residues. Germline CDR1 reads MNHEY; CDR2 reads SVGAGI. J lost 2 bases, V lost 6 bases, and 4 bases had no gene match. The CDR3 DNA reads as TGTGCCAGCAGGGTGACAGGGGACACAGATACGCAGTATTTT. Translated: CASRVTGDTDTQYF.

The table lists this clonotype with many counts. The gene calls are TRBV20-1 and TRBJ2-1; D not resolved. CDR3 size: 14 residues. Germline V gene lookup returns CDR1 DFQATT and CDR2 SNEGSKA (reference sequence). Trimming cost V 6 bases and J 0 bases, with 12 bases left between them. CDR3 sequence reads: CSAPERSSYNEQFF. The CDR3 DNA reads as TGCAGTGCCCCCGAGCGTAGCTCCTACAATGAGCAGTTCTTC.